The rows below give T cell receptor beta chains drawn from one sample of a study of identifying expanded T cells in peripheral blood. Sequencing used immunoSEQ multiplex PCR; TCRdb keeps in-frame clones, though not all of them. The sample lists around 90,000 clones, about 91% occurring once. The sample was blood. Receptor source: a person aged 18 to 70 in good health. Each CDR3 is given with its conserved first and last residue. Each record gives: clone size, V gene, J gene, D gene, CDR3 DNA, CDR3 protein. The D gene is left open where the match is weak. Rows give clone size only sometimes, using once, few, many, or a class for an expanded clone.

>.|TRBV5-1|TRBJ1-4|.
TGCGCCAGCAGCTTGGTAGGACGTCGGGACAATGAAAAACTGTTTTTT
CASSLVGRRDNEKLFF
>.|TRBV5-8|TRBJ2-7|TRBD2
TGTGCCAGCAGCACTGGGCCCTCTAGCGGGAATCAGTACTTC
CASSTGPSSGNQYF
>.|TRBV7-9|TRBJ1-4|TRBD1
TGTGCCAGCAGCCACAGGGGGCGCGAAAGTGTAGAAAAACTGTTTTTT
CASSHRGRESVEKLFF
>.|TRBV30|TRBJ1-4|.
TGTGCCTGGAGTGTATTCGGAAAGGGGGATGAAAAACTGTTTTTT
CAWSVFGKGDEKLFF
>.|TRBV4-2|TRBJ2-7|TRBD2
TGTGCCAGCAGCCAAGATCAGGGCGGGGGGTCCTACGAGCAGTACTTC
CASSQDQGGGSYEQYF
>few|TRBV6-1|TRBJ1-6|.
TGTGCCAGTAATGACAGGTGGTCCTATAATTCACCCCTCCACTTT
CASNDRWSYNSPLHF
>.|TRBV2|TRBJ1-5|.
TGTGCCAGCAGTCCGGACAGCAATCAGCCCCAGCATTTT
CASSPDSNQPQHF
>.|TRBV9|TRBJ2-2|.
TGTGCCAGCAGCGTAAACATACGACTGAACACCGGGGAGCTGTTTTTT
CASSVNIRLNTGELFF
>.|TRBV18|TRBJ1-3|.
TGTGCCAGCTCACCCCTCCCGATGGGTGAATGGCGAAACACCATATATTTT
CASSPLPMGEWRNTIYF
>.|TRBV5-4|TRBJ2-3|.
TGTGCCAGCAGCTCTCCGCATACGCAGTATTTT
CASSSPHTQYF
>few|TRBV7-8|TRBJ2-6|.
TGTGCCAGCAGCTTAGTAGTCGCCAGTGGTCCTGGGGCCAACGTCCTGACTTTC
CASSLVVASGPGANVLTF